The source of this T cell receptor beta chain is a study of T cell repertoires in cytomegalovirus infection (dated by TCRdb to the late 2010s). Context from the whole study: Donor HLA type was relevant to the analysis, as public TCR beta signatures indicated carriage of CMV infection together with the matching HLA type.

Sequencing took place on an Illumina HiSeq 1500. TCRdb cleaned the public reads at Q25 with fastp, built clones with MiXCR and kept in-frame beta chains. CDR3 protein duplicates are merged, each entry listing the most common genes and DNA. The sample has hundreds of thousands of distinct CDR3 sequences on record, around 6.2% of them singletons. The ten top clones hold about 6.5% of the sample. This clonotype has more than one count but fewer than ten. Its antigen is not yet known. No much larger clone is present one base from it, and per-base qualities are unavailable. CDR3 length: 16 amino acids, cysteine to phenylalanine. Only the CDR3 part of the read is kept: 48 bases, read in frame from the first base. CDR1 SGHDN and CDR2 FVKESK are derived from the germline V gene. The germline V end is reduced by 5 bases and the J end by 1 base; junction bases left unmatched: 9. What the authors observed across the whole study: The ex vivo response was dominated by HLA-C-restricted CMV-specific TCR beta clonotypes, which also provided the single most frequent clonotype in two of eight donors. Carriers of CMV infection plus the relevant HLA type were discriminated by the cumulative frequency of public TCR beta family members in the study cohort and in an independent roughly 350-donor cohort.

In this chain, TRBV14 is recombined with TRBJ2-7, with TRBD1 matching 9 junction bases. The clonotype comes from a human donor in good health (CMV status not recorded). Some clones in this sample may be carry-over from other donors' samples. Material: PBMCs. The CDR3 protein sequence reads: CASSADRDRASYEQYF. Read as DNA, the sequence is TGTGCCAGCAGCGCAGACCGGGACAGGGCTTCCTACGAGCAGTACTTC. The full variable domain, completed from the reference TRBV14 and TRBJ2-7 proteins outside the CDR3, reads EAGVTQFPSHSVIEKGQTVTLRCDPISGHDNLYWYRRVMGKEIKFLLHFVKESKQDESGMPNNRFLAERTGGTYSTLKVQPAELEDSGVYFCASSADRDRASYEQYFGPGTRLTVT.